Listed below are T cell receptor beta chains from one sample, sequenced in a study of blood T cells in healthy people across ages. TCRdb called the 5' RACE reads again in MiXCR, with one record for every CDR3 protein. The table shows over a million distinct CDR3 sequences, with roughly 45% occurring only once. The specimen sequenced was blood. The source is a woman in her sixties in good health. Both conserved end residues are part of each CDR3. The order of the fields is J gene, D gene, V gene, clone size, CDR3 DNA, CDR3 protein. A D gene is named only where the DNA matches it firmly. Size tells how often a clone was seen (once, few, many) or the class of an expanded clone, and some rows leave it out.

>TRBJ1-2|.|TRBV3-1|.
TGTGCCAGCAGTAGGGGATTCGGCTATGGCTACACCTTC
CASSRGFGYGYTF
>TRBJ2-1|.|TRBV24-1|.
TGTGCCACCAGTGATTCCGGAGGGGGGTTCTACAATGAGCAGTTCTTC
CATSDSGGGFYNEQFF
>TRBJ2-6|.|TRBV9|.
TGTGCCAGCAGCGTCCCTCGGGACGGGACCTCTGGGGCCAACGTCCTGACTTTC
CASSVPRDGTSGANVLTF
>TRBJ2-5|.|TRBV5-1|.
TGCGCCAGCAGCTTGGCCTCGGGACACCAAGAGACCCAGTACTTC
CASSLASGHQETQYF
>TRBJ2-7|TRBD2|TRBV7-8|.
TGTGCCAGCAGCTTAAGCGGGACCTATACCTACGAGCAGTACTTC
CASSLSGTYTYEQYF
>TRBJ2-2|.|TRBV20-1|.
TGCAGTGCTAAAGGGCAAAGGGAAAAATACCCCGGGGAGCTGTTTTTT
CSAKGQREKYPGELFF
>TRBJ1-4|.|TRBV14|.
TGTGCCAGCAGCCAGCTACAGTCGAGAAATGAAAAACTGTTTTTT
CASSQLQSRNEKLFF
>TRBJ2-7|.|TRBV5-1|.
TGCGCCAGCAGCTTTGAGGGGCCCTACGAGCAGTACTTC
CASSFEGPYEQYF
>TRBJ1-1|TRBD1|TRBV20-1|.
TGCAGTGCTAGAGTGTACAGGGGATCTCCTGAAGCTTTCTTT
CSARVYRGSPEAFF
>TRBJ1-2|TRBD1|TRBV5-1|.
TGCGCCAGCAGTTCGATGGGAGGGGGCAACTATGGCTACACCTTC
CASSSMGGGNYGYTF
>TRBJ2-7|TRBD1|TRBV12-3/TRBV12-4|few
TGTGCCAGCAGTTGGGGACAGGGGGAGTTCTACGAGCAGTACTTC
CASSWGQGEFYEQYF
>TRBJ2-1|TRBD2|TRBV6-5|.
TGTGCCAGTGGGACTATGGAGGTCAATGAGCAGTTCTTC
CASGTMEVNEQFF
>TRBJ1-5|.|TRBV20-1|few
TGCAGTGCTAGAGAGGGGAATAGCAATCAGCCCCAGCATTTT
CSAREGNSNQPQHF
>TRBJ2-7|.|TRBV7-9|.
TGTGCCAGCAGTTTCGACAGGAACGAGCAGTACTTC
CASSFDRNEQYF
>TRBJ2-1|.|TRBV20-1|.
TGCAGTGCTAGAAGGCCCTCCTCCTACAATGAGCAGTTCTTC
CSARRPSSYNEQFF
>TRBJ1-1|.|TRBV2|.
TGTGCCAGCAGCGATACGAGGAGAAGAACTGAAGCTTTCTTT
CASSDTRRRTEAFF